The present T cell receptor beta chain was sequenced within a study of cytomegalovirus exposure and HLA in healthy donors. Points from the study as a whole: In a later analysis, across HLA loci, associated TCR counts were highest for DRB1, lowest for HLA-C.

Details on this clone: Its antigen is currently unknown.

The germline V and J ends were trimmed by 4 bases and 8 bases, with 18 bases remaining between them. Germline assignment: CDR1 MNHNS and CDR2 SASEGT. The CDR3 spans 15 residues. Primers for the PCR totalled 60 Vbeta and 13 Jbeta. Some clones are missing from TCRdb's copy, which holds only in-frame ones; the method was immunoSEQ multiplex PCR. The sample includes about 170,000 clones, around 83% of them seen just once. The TCR was taken from a man aged 25-40 years in good health and CMV-seropositive. The chain is built from TRBV6-1 and TRBJ2-1; D may be TRBD2 (5 bases). Sequencing was performed on PBMCs. This CDR3 is CASSAPDWFGDEQFF. CDR3 DNA sequence: TGTGCCAGCAGTGCTCCGGACTGGTTTGGGGATGAGCAGTTCTTC.